Each of the 2 T cell receptor beta chains below was sequenced from the same sample in a study of cytomegalovirus exposure and HLA in healthy donors. Repertoires were generated with immunoSEQ multiplex PCR, while TCRdb's copy carries only in-frame clones and drops some. Counted here are about 150,000 clones, more than 70% occurring once; the ten biggest clones make up less than 2.5%. The specimen sequenced was PBMCs. These receptors were obtained from a human donor in good health.

The gene calls are TRBV28 and TRBJ1-2; TRBD1 matches at 10 bases. The CDR3 length is 15 residues. Per germline, CDR1 MDHEN and CDR2 SYDVKM. The ends lost 10 bases at V and 1 base at J; junction bases unmatched: 9. CDR3 amino acids: CATRPGQGYNYGYTF. Written as DNA, the CDR3 is TGTGCCACCAGGCCGGGACAGGGGTATAACTATGGCTACACCTTC.

This clone was seen once. The chain combines TRBV30 with TRBJ1-2, with 7 bases aligning to TRBD1. V dropped 3 bases and J dropped 4; count of bases not matched to a gene: 8. CDR3 size: 14 residues. CDR1 GTSNPN and CDR2 SVGIG come from the germline V gene (reference sequence). CDR3 in amino acids: CAWSERQGSYGYTF. CDR3 nucleotides: TGTGCCTGGAGCGAGAGACAGGGATCCTATGGCTACACCTTC.